What follows describes a single T cell receptor beta chain. The target antigen is unknown. The sample is drawn from a study of CD8+CD57+ T cells in acquired aplastic anemia. The overall study: As sequenced from healthy donors, CD4+ cells averaged roughly 10 million reads. Study-level points and caveats: About 30 was the count of CD8+ CDR3 sequences that patients shared with controls.

The TCR beta profiling, which covered VDJ combination and CDR3 sequence, was carried out using genomic DNA as the template. MiXCR, run by TCRdb on the reads, gives a single entry per CDR3 protein. Of roughly 170,000 distinct CDR3 sequences listed, about 64% are singletons. Deletions cut 4 bases from V and 2 bases from J, with 12 bases between. The CDR3 consists of 13 residues. Germline CDR1 is DFQATT and CDR2 is SNEGSKA (reference sequence). The receptor's source is a human donor in good health. Sequences were obtained from sorted CD4+, CD8+, or CD8+CD57+ T cells (not recorded which) from PBMCs. The V call is TRBV20-1, the J call TRBJ2-7; tentatively, D is TRBD1 (5 bases). The CDR3 DNA reads TGCAGTGCTATAGGGGTTTTGCCCTACGAGCAGTACTTC. Protein: CSAIGVLPYEQYF.